The 3 T cell receptor beta chains below come from one sample, sequenced in a study of neurological immune-mediated disorders. TCRdb analysed the 5' RACE reads with MiXCR anew, one entry per CDR3 protein. The table shows about 74,000 distinct CDR3 sequences, with around 5.5% occurring only once. The sequenced sample consisted of PBMCs. The origin of the receptors is a man aged 18 to 29 with multiple sclerosis.

This clonotype was seen repeatedly, ten times or more. The chain is built from TRBV20-1 and TRBJ2-2, with D hard to call. In germline, CDR1 is DFQATT, CDR2 SNEGSKA (reference sequence). Trimming stripped 0 bases from V and 7 bases from J, with 12 bases between. The CDR3 consists of 14 residues. CDR3 in DNA: TGCAGTGCTAGAGATTGGATTGTAGACGGGGAGCTGTTTTTT. Translation gives CSARDWIVDGELFF.

This clonotype is categorized as medium-sized. This chain joins TRBV20-1 and TRBJ2-7, with 8 bases lining up with TRBD1. V lost 3 bases and J lost 6; bases outside the gene matches: 10. The V gene's germline CDR1 is DFQATT and CDR2 SNEGSKA (reference sequence). The CDR3 consists of 14 residues. CDR3 DNA: TGCAGTGCTAGTCCGACAGGGGACTTCTTCGAGCAGTACTTC. Encoded protein: CSASPTGDFFEQYF.

This clonotype was picked up many times. This sequence joins TRBV12-3 or TRBV12-4 and TRBJ2-1; D unclear. V lost 7 bases, J lost 6 bases, and 10 bases lay in between. The CDR3 extends over 12 amino acids. CDR3: CASTHRINEQFF. The CDR3 bases are TGTGCCAGCACCCATCGAATCAATGAGCAGTTCTTC.